These 2 T cell receptor beta chains were sequenced from one sample in a study of T cell repertoires in cytomegalovirus infection. TCRdb re-derived calls from the reads in MiXCR, one entry per CDR3 protein. Altogether about 76,000 distinct CDR3 sequences are present, more than 3.5% being singletons, with the ten largest covering around 4.4%. Specimen: PBMCs. The origin of the receptors is a human donor in good health (CMV status not recorded). Some clones in this sample may be carry-over from other donors' samples.

This clonotype came up many times. V and J are TRBV28 and TRBJ1-1; D gene uncertain. This CDR3 comprises 13 residues. V was shortened by 3 bases and J by 10 bases, with 15 bases between the two germline ends. Germline lookup yields CDR1 MDHEN and CDR2 SYDVKM. The DNA of the CDR3 is TGTGCCAGCAGTTTCCGCAGCGGGGTGAGAGCTTTCTTT. This gives the protein CASSFRSGVRAFF.

This clonotype has at least ten counts. The V gene is TRBV6-2 or TRBV6-3, the J gene TRBJ1-2; no reliable D call. The CDR3 is made up of 14 amino acids. The germline V gene has CDR1 MNHEY and CDR2 SVGEGT. V was shortened by 3 bases and J by 5 bases, with 13 bases between the two germline ends. CDR3 loop: CASSYSSGFYGYTF. CDR3 in DNA: TGTGCCAGCAGTTATTCATCCGGTTTTTATGGCTACACCTTC.